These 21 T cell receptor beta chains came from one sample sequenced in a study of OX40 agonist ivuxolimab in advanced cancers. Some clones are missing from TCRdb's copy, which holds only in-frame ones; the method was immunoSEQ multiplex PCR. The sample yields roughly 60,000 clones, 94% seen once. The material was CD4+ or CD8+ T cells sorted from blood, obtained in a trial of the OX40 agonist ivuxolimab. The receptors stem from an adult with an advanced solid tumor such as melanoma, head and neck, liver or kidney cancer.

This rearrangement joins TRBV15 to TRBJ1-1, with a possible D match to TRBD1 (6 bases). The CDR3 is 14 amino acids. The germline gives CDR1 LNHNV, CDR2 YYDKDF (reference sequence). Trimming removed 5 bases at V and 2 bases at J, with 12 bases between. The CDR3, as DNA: TGTGCCACCAGCGGGGGCAGGGTAAACACTGAAGCTTTCTTT. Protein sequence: CATSGGRVNTEAFF.

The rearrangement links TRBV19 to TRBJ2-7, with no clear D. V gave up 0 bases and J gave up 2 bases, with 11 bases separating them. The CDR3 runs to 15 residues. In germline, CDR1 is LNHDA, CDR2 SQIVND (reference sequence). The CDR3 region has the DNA TGTGCCAGTAGTATAGAATATGGCAGGACCTACGAGCAGTACTTC. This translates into CASSIEYGRTYEQYF.

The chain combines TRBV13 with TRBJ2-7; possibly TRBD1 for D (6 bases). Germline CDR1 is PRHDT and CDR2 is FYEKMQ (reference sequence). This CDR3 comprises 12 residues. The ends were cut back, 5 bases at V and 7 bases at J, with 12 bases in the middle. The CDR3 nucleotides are TGTGCCAGCAGCGCCCTCGGACAGGAGCAGTACTTC. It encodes CASSALGQEQYF.

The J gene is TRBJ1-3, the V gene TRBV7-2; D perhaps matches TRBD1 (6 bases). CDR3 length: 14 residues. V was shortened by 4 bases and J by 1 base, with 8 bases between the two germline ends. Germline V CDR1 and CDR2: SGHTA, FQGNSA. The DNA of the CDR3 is TGTGCCAGCAGCTCCGACAGGTCTGGAAACACCATATATTTT. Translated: CASSSDRSGNTIYF.

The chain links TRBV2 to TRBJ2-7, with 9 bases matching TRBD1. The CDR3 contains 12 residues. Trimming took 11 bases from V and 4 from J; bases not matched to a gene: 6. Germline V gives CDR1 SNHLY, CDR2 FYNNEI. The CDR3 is CAEGQGGYEQYF. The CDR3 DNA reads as TGTGCCGAGGGACAGGGTGGGTACGAGCAGTACTTC.

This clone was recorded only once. For the CDR3, the DNA is TGTGCCAGCAGCCCCTCGGGGACAGGGCTCTCCTACGAGCAGTACTTC. Its translation is CASSPSGTGLSYEQYF. The chain has TRBV2 and TRBJ2-7; 9 bases align to TRBD1. Germline V lookup: CDR1 SNHLY, CDR2 FYNNEI. The CDR3 has 16 residues. V dropped 6 bases and J dropped 0; count of bases not matched to a gene: 9.

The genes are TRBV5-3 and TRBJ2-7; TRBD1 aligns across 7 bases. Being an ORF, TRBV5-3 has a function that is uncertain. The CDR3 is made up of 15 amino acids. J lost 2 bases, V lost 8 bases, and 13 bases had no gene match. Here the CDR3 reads CASSTRGQETYEQYF. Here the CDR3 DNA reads TGTGCCAGCAGCACAAGGGGGCAGGAGACCTACGAGCAGTACTTC.

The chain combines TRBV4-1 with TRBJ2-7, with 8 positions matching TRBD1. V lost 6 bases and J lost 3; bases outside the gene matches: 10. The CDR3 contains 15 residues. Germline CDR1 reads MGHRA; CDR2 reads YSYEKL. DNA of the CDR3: TGCGCCAGCAGTCCAGGACAGGGAACTGTCTACGAGCAGTACTTC. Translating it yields CASSPGQGTVYEQYF.

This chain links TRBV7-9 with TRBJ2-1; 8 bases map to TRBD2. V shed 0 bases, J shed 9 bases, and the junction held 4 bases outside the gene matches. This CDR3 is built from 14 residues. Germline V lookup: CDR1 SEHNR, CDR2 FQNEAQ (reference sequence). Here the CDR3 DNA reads TGTGCCAGCAGCTTAGCTTTAGCGGGAAGTGAGCAGTTCTTC. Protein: CASSLALAGSEQFF. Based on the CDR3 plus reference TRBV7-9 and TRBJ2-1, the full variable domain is DTGVSQNPRHKITKRGQNVTFRCDPISEHNRLYWYRQTLGQGPEFLTYFQNEAQLEKSRLLSDRFSAERPKGSFSTLEIQRTEQGDSAMYLCASSLALAGSEQFFGPGTRLTVL.

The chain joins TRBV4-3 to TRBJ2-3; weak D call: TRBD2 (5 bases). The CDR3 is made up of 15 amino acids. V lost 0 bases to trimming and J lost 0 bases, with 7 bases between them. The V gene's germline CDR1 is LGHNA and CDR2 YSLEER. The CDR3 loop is CASSQEERSTDTQYF. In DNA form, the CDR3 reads TGCGCCAGCAGCCAAGAGGAGCGGAGCACAGATACGCAGTATTTT.

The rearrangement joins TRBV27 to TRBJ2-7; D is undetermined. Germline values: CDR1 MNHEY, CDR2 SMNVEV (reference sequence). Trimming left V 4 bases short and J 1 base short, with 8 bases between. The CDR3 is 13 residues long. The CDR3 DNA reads TGTGCCAGCAGTTGGAAGGAATCCTACGAGCAGTACTTC. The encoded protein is CASSWKESYEQYF.

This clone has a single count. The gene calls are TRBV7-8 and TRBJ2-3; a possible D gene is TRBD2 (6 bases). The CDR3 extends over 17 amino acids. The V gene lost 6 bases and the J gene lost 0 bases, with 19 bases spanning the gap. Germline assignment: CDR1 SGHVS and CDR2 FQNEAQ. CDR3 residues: CASRRSGIAGSTDTQYF. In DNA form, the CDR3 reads TGTGCCAGCAGGCGAAGTGGGATTGCGGGGAGCACAGATACGCAGTATTTT.

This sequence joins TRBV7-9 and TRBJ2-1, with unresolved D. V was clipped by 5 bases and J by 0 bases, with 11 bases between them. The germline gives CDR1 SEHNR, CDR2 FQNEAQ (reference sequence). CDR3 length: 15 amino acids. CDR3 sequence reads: CASSPPSLSYNEQFF. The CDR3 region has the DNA TGTGCCAGCAGCCCCCCATCCCTCTCCTACAATGAGCAGTTCTTC.

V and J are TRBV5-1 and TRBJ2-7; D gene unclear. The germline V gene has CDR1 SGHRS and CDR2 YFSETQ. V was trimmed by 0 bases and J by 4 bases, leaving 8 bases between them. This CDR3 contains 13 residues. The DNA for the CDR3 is TGCGCCAGCAGCTTGGGTGTCCCTTACGAGCAGTACTTC. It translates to CASSLGVPYEQYF.

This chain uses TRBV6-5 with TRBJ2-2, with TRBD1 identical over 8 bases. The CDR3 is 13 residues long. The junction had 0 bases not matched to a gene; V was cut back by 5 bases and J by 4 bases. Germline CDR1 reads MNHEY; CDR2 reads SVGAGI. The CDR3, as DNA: TGTGCCAGCAGTACAGGGGGCACCGGGGAGCTGTTTTTT. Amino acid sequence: CASSTGGTGELFF.

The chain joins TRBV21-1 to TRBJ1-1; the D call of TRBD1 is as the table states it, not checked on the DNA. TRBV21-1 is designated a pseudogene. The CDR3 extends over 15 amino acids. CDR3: CASSKDGRENTEAFF. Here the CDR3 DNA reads TGTGCCAGCAGCAAAGACGGCAGGGAGAACACTGAAGCTTTCTTT.

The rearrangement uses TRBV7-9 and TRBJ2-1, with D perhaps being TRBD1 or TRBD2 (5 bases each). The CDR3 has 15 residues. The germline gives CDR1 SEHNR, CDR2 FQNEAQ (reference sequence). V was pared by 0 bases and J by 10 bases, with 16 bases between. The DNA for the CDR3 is TGTGCCAGCAGCTTAGCCCGAGGGTGGGGCGCCGAGCAGTTCTTC. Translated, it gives CASSLARGWGAEQFF.

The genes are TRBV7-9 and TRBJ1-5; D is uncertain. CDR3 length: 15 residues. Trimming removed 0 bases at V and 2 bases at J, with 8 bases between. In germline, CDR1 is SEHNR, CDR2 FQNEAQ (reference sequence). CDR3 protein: CASSLAAGGNQPQHF. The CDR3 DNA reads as TGTGCCAGCAGCTTAGCGGCAGGCGGCAATCAGCCCCAGCATTTT.

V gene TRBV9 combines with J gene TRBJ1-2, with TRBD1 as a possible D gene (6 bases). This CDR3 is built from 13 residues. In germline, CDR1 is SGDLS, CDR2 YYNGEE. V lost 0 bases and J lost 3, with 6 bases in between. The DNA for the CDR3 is TGTGCCAGCAGCGTAGGGACAGACTATGGCTACACCTTC. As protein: CASSVGTDYGYTF.

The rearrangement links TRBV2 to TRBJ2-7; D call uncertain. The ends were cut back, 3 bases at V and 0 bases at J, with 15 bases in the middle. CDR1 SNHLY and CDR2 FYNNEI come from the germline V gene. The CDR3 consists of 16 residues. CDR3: CASSEVRRRSSYEQYF. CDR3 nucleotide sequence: TGTGCCAGCAGTGAGGTTCGGCGGCGGAGCTCCTACGAGCAGTACTTC.

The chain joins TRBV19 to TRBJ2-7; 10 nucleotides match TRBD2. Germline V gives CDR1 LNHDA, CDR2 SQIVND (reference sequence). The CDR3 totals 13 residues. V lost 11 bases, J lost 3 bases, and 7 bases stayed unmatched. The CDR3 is CASRVAGGYEQYF. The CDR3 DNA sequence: TGTGCCTCCCGGGTAGCGGGAGGCTACGAGCAGTACTTC.